The 11 T cell receptor beta chains below were found in one sample sequenced in a study of cytomegalovirus exposure and HLA in healthy donors. With 60 Vbeta and 13 Jbeta primers, the PCR was carried out. Sequencing was performed with immunoSEQ multiplex PCR; in TCRdb, only in-frame clones are kept and a portion is missing. The table has nearly 70,000 clones, roughly 74% seen once. The sequenced sample was PBMCs. All receptors come from a woman aged 55-75 years in good health and CMV-seropositive.

The rearrangement joins TRBV11-2 to TRBJ1-1; the match to TRBD1 covers 10 bases. The CDR3 extends over 16 amino acids. V shed 8 bases and J 11 bases; nucleotides not matched to a gene: 20. Germline assignment: CDR1 SGHAT and CDR2 FQNNGV. The CDR3 sequence: CASRRVGQGRWVGAFF. The CDR3, as DNA: TGTGCCAGCCGAAGGGTGGGACAGGGGCGGTGGGTAGGGGCTTTCTTT.

The V call is TRBV11-3, the J call TRBJ1-1; tentatively, D is TRBD1 (6 bases). Germline lookup yields CDR1 SGHNT and CDR2 YENEEA. This CDR3 region has 13 residues. V lost 5 bases, J lost 11 bases, and 18 bases lay in between. CDR3 in DNA: TGTGCCAGCAGCCCGGACAGAGCTAAATTGGCTTTCTTT. Translating gives CASSPDRAKLAFF.

To note about this clone: Since the CDR3 does not end with the conserved phenylalanine or tryptophan, this likely comes from a read error. The rearrangement joins TRBV2 to TRBJ1-1; 8 bases fit TRBD1. This CDR3 contains 13 residues. CDR1 and CDR2 from the germline V gene are SNHLY and FYNNEI. V lost 4 bases, J lost 4 bases, and 2 bases stayed unmatched. The CDR3 region has the DNA TGTGCCAGCAGTGGACAGGGGAGCACTGAAGCTTTCGTT. This gives the protein CASSGQGSTEAFV.

V and J are TRBV5-1 and TRBJ2-4, with D possibly being TRBD2 (5 bases). Germline V CDR1 and CDR2: SGHRS, YFSETQ. V gave up 4 bases and J gave up 6 bases, with 20 bases separating them. The CDR3 length is 16 residues. CDR3 in amino acids: CASSPAIGQRVNIQYF. Written as DNA, the CDR3 is TGCGCCAGCAGCCCGGCCATAGGGCAGAGGGTAAACATTCAGTACTTC.

A few counts support this clone. The J gene is TRBJ2-7, the V gene TRBV5-1; maybe TRBD1 (5 bases). V was shortened by 0 bases and J by 2 bases, with 9 bases between the two germline ends. The CDR3 runs to 14 residues. Per germline, CDR1 SGHRS and CDR2 YFSETQ. The CDR3 loop reads CASSLEVGPYEQYF. DNA for the CDR3: TGCGCCAGCAGCTTGGAGGTGGGGCCCTACGAGCAGTACTTC.

V and J are TRBV5-1 and TRBJ1-1, with TRBD1 matching over 12 bases. The CDR3 has 14 residues. Germline V gene data show CDR1 as SGHRS and CDR2 as YFSETQ. The ends lost 5 bases at V and 10 bases at J; junction bases unmatched: 9. The CDR3 sequence: CASRSPGQGAAAFF. The CDR3 nucleotides read TGCGCCAGCAGATCACCGGGACAGGGGGCAGCAGCTTTCTTT.

The J gene is TRBJ1-2, the V gene TRBV18, with 7 bases aligning to TRBD1. Germline V gives CDR1 KGHSH, CDR2 LQKENI. CDR3 size: 14 residues. Trimming took 3 bases from V and 5 from J; bases not matched to a gene: 6. CDR3 residues: CASSPLDRFYGYTF. CDR3 nucleotide sequence: TGTGCCAGCTCACCCCTGGACAGGTTTTATGGCTACACCTTC.

The chain joins TRBV6-1 to TRBJ1-4; TRBD1 agrees at 8 bases. This CDR3 comprises 14 residues. In germline, CDR1 is MNHNS, CDR2 SASEGT. V lost 6 bases and J lost 4; bases outside the gene matches: 4. The CDR3 nucleotides are TGTGCCAGCAGCTCAGGGGGCCTTAATGAAAAACTGTTTTTT. Protein: CASSSGGLNEKLFF.

Comments on this clone: A junction end diverges from the germline sequence, so it may reflect a read error. V gene TRBV11-2 combines with J gene TRBJ1-2; no clear D gene. CDR1 and CDR2 from the germline V gene are SGHAT and FQNNGV. CDR3 length: 11 residues. The CDR3: CASSSNSGYTF. CDR3 bases: TGTGCCAGCAGCTCCAACTCTGGCTACACCTTC.

V gene TRBV2 combines with J gene TRBJ2-2; 12 nucleotides agree with TRBD1. This CDR3 spans 16 amino acids. Trimming took 6 bases from V and 6 from J; bases not matched to a gene: 8. Per the germline V gene, CDR1 is SNHLY and CDR2 is FYNNEI. The CDR3 loop reads CASRDWGQGAAGELFF. Written as DNA, the CDR3 is TGTGCCAGCAGGGATTGGGGACAGGGGGCGGCCGGGGAGCTGTTTTTT.

V and J are TRBV11-3 and TRBJ2-1; maybe TRBD1 (5 bases). Trimming shortened V by 1 base and J by 5 bases, and 12 bases separated the two germline ends. CDR1 SGHNT and CDR2 YENEEA come from the germline V gene. The CDR3 contains 15 residues. The CDR3 loop is CASSLGQGGHNEQFF. The CDR3 coding sequence is TGTGCCAGCAGCTTAGGGCAGGGTGGGCACAATGAGCAGTTCTTC.